This T cell receptor beta chain was observed in a study of Graves' ophthalmopathy and Graves' hyperthyroidism. Across the whole study: Stable hyperthyroidism referred to disease that showed no ophthalmopathy within 18 months of follow-up.

RNA transcripts yielded amplified TCR beta CDR3 regions. Second-round multiplex PCR came after first-round RT-PCR with HTBI primers. Each CDR3 protein gets one entry after TCRdb re-called the multiplex PCR reads with MiXCR. The data hold approximately 1.2 million distinct CDR3 sequences, with roughly two fifths observed a single time. Whole-study findings and limits: Among expanded thyroid clonotypes above 0.001 frequency, most also occurred in blood.

Germline V gene sequence: CDR1 ENHRY, CDR2 SYGVKD. This CDR3 comprises 8 residues. V dropped 9 bases and J dropped 6 bases, with 3 bases sitting between them. Uncontrolled infections, other autoimmune diseases, pregnancy or lactation barred patients from enrollment. Notes on this clonotype: Its antigen is as yet unknown.

The receptor comes from an adult man with Graves' hyperthyroidism. The chain recombines TRBV10-3 with TRBJ2-7; D is ambiguous. Sequenced input: peripheral blood or thyroid tissue (not recorded which). CDR3 amino acids: CAMGEQYF. The CDR3 DNA sequence: TGTGCCATGGGCGAGCAGTACTTC.